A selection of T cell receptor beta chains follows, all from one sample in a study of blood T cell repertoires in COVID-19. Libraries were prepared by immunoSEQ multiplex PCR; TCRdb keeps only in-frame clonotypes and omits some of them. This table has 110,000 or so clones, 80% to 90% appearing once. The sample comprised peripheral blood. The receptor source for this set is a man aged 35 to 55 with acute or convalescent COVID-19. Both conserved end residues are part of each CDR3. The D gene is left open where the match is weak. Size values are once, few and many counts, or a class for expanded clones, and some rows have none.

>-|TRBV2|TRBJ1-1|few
TGTGCCAGCAAACGGGGCGGGGGGAACACTGAAGCTTTCTTT
CASKRGGGNTEAFF
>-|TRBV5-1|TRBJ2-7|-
TGCGCCAGCAGCTTGGACCCGGGACACTCAAATCCCTACGAGCAGTACTTC
CASSLDPGHSNPYEQYF
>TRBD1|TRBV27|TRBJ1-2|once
TGTGCCAGCAGTTCAACAACCACCCGACAGGGGCGCTATGGCTACACCTTC
CASSSTTTRQGRYGYTF
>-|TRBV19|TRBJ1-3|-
TGTGCCAGTAGTACACAGGGAAACACCATATATTTT
CASSTQGNTIYF
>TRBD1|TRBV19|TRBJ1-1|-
TGTGCCAGTAGTATTACTTCGACAGGGTGGAACACTGAAGCTTTCTTT
CASSITSTGWNTEAFF
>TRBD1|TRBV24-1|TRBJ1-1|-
TGTGCCACCAGTGATCCACGAACAGGGGGCACTGAAGCTTTCTTT
CATSDPRTGGTEAFF
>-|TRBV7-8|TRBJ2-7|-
TGTGCCAGCAGCCCCGGACTTAACCACGAGCAGTACTTC
CASSPGLNHEQYF
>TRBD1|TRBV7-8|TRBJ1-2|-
TGTGCCAGCAGCTTGTTTGGGACAGGGGGCGCCGATGGCTACACCTTC
CASSLFGTGGADGYTF
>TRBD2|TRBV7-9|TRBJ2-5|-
TGTGCCAGCAGCTTAGCCAGCGGGGGGGGAGAGACCCAGTACTTC
CASSLASGGGETQYF
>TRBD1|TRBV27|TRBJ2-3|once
TGTGCCAGCAGTTTGGGAGCAACGGGACAGGGGGTGGATACGCAGTATTTT
CASSLGATGQGVDTQYF
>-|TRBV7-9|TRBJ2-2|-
TGTGCCAGCGCCACGGGGGGGACAGTGATCACCGGGGAGCTGTTTTTT
CASATGGTVITGELFF
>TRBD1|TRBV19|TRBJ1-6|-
TGTGCCAGTAGTACCTTCCAGGGGGCTTCACCCCTCCACTTT
CASSTFQGASPLHF
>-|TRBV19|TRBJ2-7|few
TGTGCCAGTAGTATACGTTCAGACTCCTACGAGCAGTACTTC
CASSIRSDSYEQYF
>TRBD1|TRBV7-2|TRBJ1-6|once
TGTGCCAGCAGCTCGTTACAGGGGGCGCGTAATTCACCCCTCCACTTT
CASSSLQGARNSPLHF
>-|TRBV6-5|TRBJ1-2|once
TGTGCCAGTCGTTTTCTTAGGGGGACATCCTATGGCTACACCTTC
CASRFLRGTSYGYTF
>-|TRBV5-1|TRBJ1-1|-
TGCGCCAGCAGCTTGGCCGGGCAGGGGAGCCCGGCTTTCTTT
CASSLAGQGSPAFF
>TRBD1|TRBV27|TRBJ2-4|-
TGTGCCAGCAGTTTAAAGGGTCATTGGACAGGGGACAAATCCAAAAACATTCAGTACTTC
CASSLKGHWTGDKSKNIQYF
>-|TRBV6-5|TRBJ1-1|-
TGTGCCAGCAGGACTACAGGGTTGAAAGCTTTCTTT
CASRTTGLKAFF
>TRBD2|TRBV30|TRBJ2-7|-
TGTGCCTGGCGAGCTAGCGGGGTTTCCTACGAGCAGTACTTC
CAWRASGVSYEQYF
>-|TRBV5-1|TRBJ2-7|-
TGCGCCAGCAGATTGGACAGCCGGGGAAGCTACGAGCAGTACTTC
CASRLDSRGSYEQYF
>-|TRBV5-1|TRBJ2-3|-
TGCGCCAGCAGCTTGGTTGGTCCGGGGGGCCCAGCAGATACGCAGTATTTT
CASSLVGPGGPADTQYF
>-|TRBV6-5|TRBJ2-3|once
TGTGCCGTCCCGACTTTGGCAGATACGCAGTATTTT
CAVPTLADTQYF
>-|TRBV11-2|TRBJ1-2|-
TGTGCCAGCAGCTTAGAACCAGGGGTGGATGGCTACACCTTC
CASSLEPGVDGYTF
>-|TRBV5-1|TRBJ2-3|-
TGCGCCAGCAGCTTGGAGGAACAGACCACAGATACGCAGTATTTT
CASSLEEQTTDTQYF
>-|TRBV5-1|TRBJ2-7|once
TGCGCCAGCAGCTGGGAGTCAACAGGGATAAACTACGAGCAGTACTTC
CASSWESTGINYEQYF
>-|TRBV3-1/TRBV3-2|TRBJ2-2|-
TGTGCCAGCACCTTCGGGGGAACCGGGGAGCTGTTTTTT
CASTFGGTGELFF
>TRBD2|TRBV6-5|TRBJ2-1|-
TGTGCCAGCAGCCCCGGGACTAGCGAAGTCGAGCAGTTCTTC
CASSPGTSEVEQFF
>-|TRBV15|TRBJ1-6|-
TGTGCCACCAGCACTACAGGGCTGAATTCACCCCTCCACTTT
CATSTTGLNSPLHF
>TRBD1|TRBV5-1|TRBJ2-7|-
TGCGCCAGCAGCATGGCGACAGGGTCCCACGAGCAGTACTTC
CASSMATGSHEQYF
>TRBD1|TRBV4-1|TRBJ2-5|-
TGCGCCAGCAGCCTCGGGACAGGGAAGACCCAGTACTTC
CASSLGTGKTQYF
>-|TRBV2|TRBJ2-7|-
TGTGCCAGCAAGGGCGACAGGATCTACGAGCAGTACTTC
CASKGDRIYEQYF
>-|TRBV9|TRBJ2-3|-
TGTGCCAGCAGCGTAGGAGGGTTTGGGGATACGCAGTATTTT
CASSVGGFGDTQYF
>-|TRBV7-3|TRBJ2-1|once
TGTGCCAGCAGCTCAGGTTTAACAAGCTCCTACAATGAGCAGTTCTTC
CASSSGLTSSYNEQFF
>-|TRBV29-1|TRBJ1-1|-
TGCAGCGCCAGTAATCCCGAAGCTTTCTTT
CSASNPEAFF
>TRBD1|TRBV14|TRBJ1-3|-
TGTGCCAGCAGGCAGACAGGGGGCTCTGGAAACACCATATATTTT
CASRQTGGSGNTIYF
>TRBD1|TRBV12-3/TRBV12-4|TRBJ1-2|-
TGTGCCAGCAGTTTAAACAGGGGGTATGGCTACACCTTC
CASSLNRGYGYTF
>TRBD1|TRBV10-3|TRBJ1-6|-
TGTGCCATCAGTGAACAGGGGGAGGTCTATAATTCACCCCTCCACTTT
CAISEQGEVYNSPLHF
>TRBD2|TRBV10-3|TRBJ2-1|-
TGTGCCATCACAGTCTCCCTACTAGCGGGGGGCCCCAATGAGCAGTTCTTC
CAITVSLLAGGPNEQFF
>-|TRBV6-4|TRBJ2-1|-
TGTGCCGGAGAGGCTACTCTCCCTAGGAATGAGCAGTTCTTC
CAGEATLPRNEQFF
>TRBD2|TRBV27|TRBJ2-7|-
TGTGCCACCCATGCAAGGCTAGCGGGGAGTCTCTACGAGCAGTACTTC
CATHARLAGSLYEQYF
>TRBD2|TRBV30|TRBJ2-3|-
TGTGCCTGGAGTGTACGGGGGGGTCTCGCAGATACGCAGTATTTT
CAWSVRGGLADTQYF
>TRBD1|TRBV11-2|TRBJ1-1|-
TGTGCCAGCAGCTCGGCACGTACGGGGACAGGGGAAATGAACACTGAAGCTTTCTTT
CASSSARTGTGEMNTEAFF
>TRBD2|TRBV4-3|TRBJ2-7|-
TGCGCCAGCAGCTCACAAGGGCGGGGGGGGACCTACGAGCAGTACTTC
CASSSQGRGGTYEQYF
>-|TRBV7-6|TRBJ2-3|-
TGTGCCAGCAGCTCCTCGACTAGTGGCACAGATACGCAGTATTTT
CASSSSTSGTDTQYF
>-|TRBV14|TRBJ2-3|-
TGTGCCAGCAGCCAGGAGGGGGGGCCCCACACAGATACGCAGTATTTT
CASSQEGGPHTDTQYF
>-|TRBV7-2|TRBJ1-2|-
TGTGCCAGCAGCTTACGGCAGGGGAACTATGGCTACACCTTC
CASSLRQGNYGYTF
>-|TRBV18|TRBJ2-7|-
TGTGCCAGCTCACCAAGCTTGGGGGGGGCCGGCTCCTACGAGCAGTACTTC
CASSPSLGGAGSYEQYF